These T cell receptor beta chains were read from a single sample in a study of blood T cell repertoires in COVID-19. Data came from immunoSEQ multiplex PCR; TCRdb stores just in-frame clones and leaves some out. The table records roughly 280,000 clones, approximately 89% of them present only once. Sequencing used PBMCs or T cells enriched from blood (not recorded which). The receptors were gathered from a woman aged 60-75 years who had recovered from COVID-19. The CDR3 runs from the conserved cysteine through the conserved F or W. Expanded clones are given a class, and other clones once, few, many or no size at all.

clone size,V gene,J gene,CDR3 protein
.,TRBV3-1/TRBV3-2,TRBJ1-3,CASSQGDIGNTIYF
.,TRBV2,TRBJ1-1,CASSQSGIGGTEAFF
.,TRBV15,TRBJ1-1,CATSRDRGGGTEAFF
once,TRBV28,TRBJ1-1,CASSLVGQGSDEAFF
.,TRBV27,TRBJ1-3,CASSFRGFSGNTIYF
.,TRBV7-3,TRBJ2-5,CASSPRPGLAAQETQYF
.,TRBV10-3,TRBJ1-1,CAISGGLMNTEAFF
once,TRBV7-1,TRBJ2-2,CASSSVKILSQGTSGRPGTGELFF
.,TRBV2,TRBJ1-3,CASAPPYRGTGNTIYF
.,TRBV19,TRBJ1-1,CASSLTTITGGANTEAFF
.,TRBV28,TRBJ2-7,CATTRDYTGGEQYF
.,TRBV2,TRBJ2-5,CASRLQETQYF
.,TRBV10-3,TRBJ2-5,CAISDLAGAQETQYF
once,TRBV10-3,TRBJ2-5,CAISGTSGAMETQYF
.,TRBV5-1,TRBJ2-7,CASSPEGTGPYEQYF
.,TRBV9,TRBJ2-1,CASSVYSSYNEQFF
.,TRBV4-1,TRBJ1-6,CASSQVIGTANSPLHF
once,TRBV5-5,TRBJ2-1,CASSLLGYNEQFF
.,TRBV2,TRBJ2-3,CASKLAADTQYF
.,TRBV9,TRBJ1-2,CASSARDRADYGYTF
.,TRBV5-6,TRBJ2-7,CASTGDRGQYEQYF
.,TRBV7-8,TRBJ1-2,CASSLDLGAPGGYTF
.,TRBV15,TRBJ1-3,CATSREGGTNTIYF
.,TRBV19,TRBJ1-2,CASTLETGVSYGYTF
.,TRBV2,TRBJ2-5,CASGTSGGKGETQYF
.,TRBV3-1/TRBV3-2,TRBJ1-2,CASSQDLTRGYTF
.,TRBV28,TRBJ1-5,CASSPGHLGNQPQHF